Reported below is one TCR beta chain. Its cognate antigen is unknown. Extraction of RNA preceded its reverse transcription into cDNA, which served as the sequencing template. Method: immunoSEQ multiplex PCR; TCRdb's copy keeps in-frame clones and lacks some. The table lists about 150,000 clones, 45% to 60% of them singletons. Germline-derived CDR1 and CDR2 are SNHLY and FYNNEI. Deletions cut 2 bases from V and 8 bases from J, with 13 bases between. The CDR3 sequence is 14 residues long. This entry is derived from a study of CD8+ T cells in alopecia areata. Study details: Treated individuals took tofacitinib by mouth, 5 to 10 mg twice daily. Tofacitinib treatment spanned 6 to 18 months, with 6 months off drug afterward.

Study results and caveats: It was observed that many expanded lesional clones persisted in scalp and blood during tofacitinib.

Treatment defined: oral pan-JAK inhibitor, 5-10 mg twice daily. The chain uses TRBV2 and TRBJ1-5; no definite D call. This TCR was recovered from a human donor with alopecia areata. The material sequenced was CD8+ T cells sorted from blood, taken at week 4, from a patient treated with tofacitinib. CDR3 loop: CASSELGSREPQHF. The CDR3 DNA is TGTGCCAGCAGTGAATTAGGTTCCCGGGAGCCCCAGCATTTT.